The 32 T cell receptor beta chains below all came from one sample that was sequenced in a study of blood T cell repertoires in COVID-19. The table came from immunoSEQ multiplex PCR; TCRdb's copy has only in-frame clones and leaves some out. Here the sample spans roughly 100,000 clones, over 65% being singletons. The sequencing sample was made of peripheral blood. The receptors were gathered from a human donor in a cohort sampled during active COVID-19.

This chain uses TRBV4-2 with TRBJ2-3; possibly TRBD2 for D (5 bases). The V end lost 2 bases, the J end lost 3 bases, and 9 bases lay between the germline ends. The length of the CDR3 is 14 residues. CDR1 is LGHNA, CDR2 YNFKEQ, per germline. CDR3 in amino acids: CASSQRTGTDTQYF. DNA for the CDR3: TGTGCCAGCAGCCAACGTACGGGGACAGATACGCAGTATTTT.

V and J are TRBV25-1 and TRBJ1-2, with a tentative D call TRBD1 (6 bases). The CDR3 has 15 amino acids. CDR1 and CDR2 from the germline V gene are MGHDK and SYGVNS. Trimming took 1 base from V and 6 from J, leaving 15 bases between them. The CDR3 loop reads CASSEFGEGGHGYTF. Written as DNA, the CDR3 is TGTGCCAGCAGTGAATTCGGAGAGGGGGGGCATGGCTACACCTTC.

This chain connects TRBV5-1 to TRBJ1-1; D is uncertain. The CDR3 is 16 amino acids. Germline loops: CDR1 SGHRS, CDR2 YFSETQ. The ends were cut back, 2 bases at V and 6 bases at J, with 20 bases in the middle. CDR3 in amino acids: CASSFRLHSDYPEAFF. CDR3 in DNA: TGCGCCAGCAGCTTTAGGCTCCACTCGGACTACCCTGAAGCTTTCTTT.

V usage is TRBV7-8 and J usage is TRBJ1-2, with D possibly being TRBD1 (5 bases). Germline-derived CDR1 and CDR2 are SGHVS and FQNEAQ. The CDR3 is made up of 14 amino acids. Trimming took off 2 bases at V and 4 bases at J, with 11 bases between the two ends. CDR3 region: CASSLSGGLYGYTF. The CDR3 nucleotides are TGTGCCAGCAGCTTATCGGGGGGACTCTATGGCTACACCTTC.

The CDR3 DNA is TGTGCCAGCAGTTTAGTAAGCGCGAACACCGGGGAGCTGTTTTTT. As protein: CASSLVSANTGELFF. The gene calls are TRBV27 and TRBJ2-2; D ambiguous. Germline CDR1 reads MNHEY; CDR2 reads SMNVEV (reference sequence). This CDR3 contains 15 residues. V lost 2 bases and J lost 0, with 7 bases in between.

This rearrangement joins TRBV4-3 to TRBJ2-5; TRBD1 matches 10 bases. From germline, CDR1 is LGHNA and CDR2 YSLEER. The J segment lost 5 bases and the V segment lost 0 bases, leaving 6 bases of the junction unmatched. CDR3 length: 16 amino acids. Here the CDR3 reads CASSQETTGGHETQYF. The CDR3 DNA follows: TGCGCCAGCAGCCAAGAGACGACAGGGGGCCACGAGACCCAGTACTTC.

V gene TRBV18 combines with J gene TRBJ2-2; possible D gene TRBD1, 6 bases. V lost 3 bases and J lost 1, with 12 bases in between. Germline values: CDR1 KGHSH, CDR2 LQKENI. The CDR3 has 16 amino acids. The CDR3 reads CASSPLGQLNTGELFF. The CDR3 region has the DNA TGTGCCAGCTCACCCTTAGGACAGCTGAACACCGGGGAGCTGTTTTTT.

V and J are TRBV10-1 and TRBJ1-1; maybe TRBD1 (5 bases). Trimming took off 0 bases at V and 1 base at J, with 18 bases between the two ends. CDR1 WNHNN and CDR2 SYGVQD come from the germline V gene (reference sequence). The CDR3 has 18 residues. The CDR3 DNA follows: TGCGCCAGCAGTGAGTCGATGGCAGGGCTCCCTGGGAACACTGAAGCTTTCTTT. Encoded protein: CASSESMAGLPGNTEAFF.

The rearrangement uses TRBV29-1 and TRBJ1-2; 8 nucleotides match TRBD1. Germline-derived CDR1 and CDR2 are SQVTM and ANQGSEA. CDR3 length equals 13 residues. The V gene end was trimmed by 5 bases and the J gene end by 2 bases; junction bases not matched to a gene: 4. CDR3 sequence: CSVRRDRNYGYTF. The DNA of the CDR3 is TGCAGCGTTCGCCGGGACAGGAACTATGGCTACACCTTC. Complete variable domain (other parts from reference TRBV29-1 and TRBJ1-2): SAVISQKPSRDICQRGTSLTIQCQVDSQVTMMFWYRQQPGQSLTLIATANQGSEATYESGFVIDKFPISRPNLTFSTLTVSNMSPEDSSIYLCSVRRDRNYGYTFGSGTRLTVV.

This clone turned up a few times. In DNA, the CDR3 is TGTGCCAGCAGCCTCCGCCCGACCGACTACACAGATACGCAGTATTTT. Protein product: CASSLRPTDYTDTQYF. V and J are TRBV7-9 and TRBJ2-3, with a possible D match to TRBD2 (5 bases). Trimming cost V 5 bases and J 2 bases, with 17 bases left between them. This CDR3 is built from 16 residues. Germline V lookup: CDR1 SEHNR, CDR2 FQNEAQ (reference sequence). Drawing the rest from reference TRBV7-9 and TRBJ2-3, the complete variable domain is DTGVSQNPRHKITKRGQNVTFRCDPISEHNRLYWYRQTLGQGPEFLTYFQNEAQLEKSRLLSDRFSAERPKGSFSTLEIQRTEQGDSAMYLCASSLRPTDYTDTQYFGPGTRLTVL.

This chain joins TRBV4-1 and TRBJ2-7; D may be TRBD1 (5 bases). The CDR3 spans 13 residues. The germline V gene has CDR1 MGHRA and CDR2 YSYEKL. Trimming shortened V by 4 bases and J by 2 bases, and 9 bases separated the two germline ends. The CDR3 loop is CASSLTGPYEQYF. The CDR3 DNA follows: TGCGCCAGCAGCCTTACAGGTCCCTACGAGCAGTACTTC.

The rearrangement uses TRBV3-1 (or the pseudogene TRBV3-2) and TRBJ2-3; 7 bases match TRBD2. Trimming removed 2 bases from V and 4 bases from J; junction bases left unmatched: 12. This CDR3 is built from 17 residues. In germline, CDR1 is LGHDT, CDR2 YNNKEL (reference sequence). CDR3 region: CASSQSGGTRGADTQYF. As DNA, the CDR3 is TGTGCCAGCAGCCAAAGTGGGGGGACCCGGGGGGCAGATACGCAGTATTTT.

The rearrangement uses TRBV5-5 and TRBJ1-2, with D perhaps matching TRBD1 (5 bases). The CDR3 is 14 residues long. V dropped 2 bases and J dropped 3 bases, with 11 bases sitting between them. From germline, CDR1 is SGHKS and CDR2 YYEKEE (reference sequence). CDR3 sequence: CASSFQGNDYGYTF. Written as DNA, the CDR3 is TGTGCCAGCAGCTTTCAGGGTAACGACTATGGCTACACCTTC.

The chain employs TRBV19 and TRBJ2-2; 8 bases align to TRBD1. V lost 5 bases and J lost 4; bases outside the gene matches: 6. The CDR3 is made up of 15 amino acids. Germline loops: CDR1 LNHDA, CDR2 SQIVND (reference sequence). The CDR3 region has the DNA TGTGCCAGTAGTCAGGCAGGGGGCATCACCGGGGAGCTGTTTTTT. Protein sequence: CASSQAGGITGELFF.

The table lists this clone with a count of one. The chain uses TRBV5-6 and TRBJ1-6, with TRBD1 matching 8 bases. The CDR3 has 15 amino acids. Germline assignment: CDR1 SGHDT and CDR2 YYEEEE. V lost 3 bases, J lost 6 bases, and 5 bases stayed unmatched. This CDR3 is CASSWTGRPNSPLHF. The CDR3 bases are TGTGCCAGCAGCTGGACAGGGCGACCTAATTCACCCCTCCACTTT. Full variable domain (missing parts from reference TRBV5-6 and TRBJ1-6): DAGVTQSPTHLIKTRGQQVTLRCSPKSGHDTVSWYQQALGQGPQFIFQYYEEEERQRGNFPDRFSGHQFPNYSSELNVNALLLGDSALYLCASSWTGRPNSPLHFGNGTRLTVT.

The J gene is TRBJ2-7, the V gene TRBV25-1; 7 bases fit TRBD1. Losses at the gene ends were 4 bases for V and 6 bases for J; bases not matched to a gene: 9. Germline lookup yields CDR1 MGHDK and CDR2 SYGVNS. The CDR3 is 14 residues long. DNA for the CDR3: TGTGCCAGCAGTGGGGCAGGGGGTTTTTCCGAGCAGTACTTC. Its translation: CASSGAGGFSEQYF.

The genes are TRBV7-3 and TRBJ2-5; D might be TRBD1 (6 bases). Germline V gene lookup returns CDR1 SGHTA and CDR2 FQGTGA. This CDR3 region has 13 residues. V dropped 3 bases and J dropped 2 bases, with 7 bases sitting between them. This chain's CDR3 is CASSFGQQETQYF. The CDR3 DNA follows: TGTGCCAGCAGCTTCGGACAGCAAGAGACCCAGTACTTC.

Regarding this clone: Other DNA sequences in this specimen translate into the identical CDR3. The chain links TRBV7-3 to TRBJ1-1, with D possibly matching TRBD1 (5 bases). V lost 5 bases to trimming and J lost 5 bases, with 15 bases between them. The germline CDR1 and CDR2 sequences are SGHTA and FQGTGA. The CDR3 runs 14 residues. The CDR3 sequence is CASSPGTGGTEAFF. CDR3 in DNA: TGTGCCAGCAGCCCAGGGACGGGGGGAACTGAAGCTTTCTTT.

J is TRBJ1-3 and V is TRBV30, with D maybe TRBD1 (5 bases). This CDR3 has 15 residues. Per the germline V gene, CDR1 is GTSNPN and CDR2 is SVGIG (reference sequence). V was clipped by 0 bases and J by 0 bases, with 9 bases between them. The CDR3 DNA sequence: TGTGCCTGGAGTGTAAGACAGCGCTCTGGAAACACCATATATTTT. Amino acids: CAWSVRQRSGNTIYF.

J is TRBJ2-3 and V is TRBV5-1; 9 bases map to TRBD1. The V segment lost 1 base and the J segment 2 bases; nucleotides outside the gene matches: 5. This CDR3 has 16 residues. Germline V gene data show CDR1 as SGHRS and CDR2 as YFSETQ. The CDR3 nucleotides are TGCGCCAGCAGCTTGTCGACAGGGGGGAACACAGATACGCAGTATTTT. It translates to CASSLSTGGNTDTQYF.

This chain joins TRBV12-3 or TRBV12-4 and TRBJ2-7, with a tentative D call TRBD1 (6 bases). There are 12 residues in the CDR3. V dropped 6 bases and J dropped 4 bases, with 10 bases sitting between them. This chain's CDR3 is CASSPRGYEQYF. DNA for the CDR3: TGTGCCAGCAGCCCTAGGGGGTACGAGCAGTACTTC.

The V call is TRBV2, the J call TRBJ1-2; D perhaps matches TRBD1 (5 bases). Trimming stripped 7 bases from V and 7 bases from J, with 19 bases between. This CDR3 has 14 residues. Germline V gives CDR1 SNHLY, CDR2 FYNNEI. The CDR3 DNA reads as TGTGCCAGCACCATGGGGCGTTTAAATCCTGGCTACACCTTC. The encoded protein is CASTMGRLNPGYTF.

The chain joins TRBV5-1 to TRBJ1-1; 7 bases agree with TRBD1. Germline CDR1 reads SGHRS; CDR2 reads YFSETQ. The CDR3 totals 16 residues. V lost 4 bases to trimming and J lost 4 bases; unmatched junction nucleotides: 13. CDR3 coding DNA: TGCGCCAGCAGCCCTACAGGGGCGGGTGGATCCACTGAAGCTTTCTTT. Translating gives CASSPTGAGGSTEAFF.

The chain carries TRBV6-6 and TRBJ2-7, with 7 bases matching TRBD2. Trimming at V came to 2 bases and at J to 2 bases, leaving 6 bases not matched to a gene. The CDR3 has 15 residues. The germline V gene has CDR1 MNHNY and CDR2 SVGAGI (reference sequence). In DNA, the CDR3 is TGTGCCAGCAGTTACGTAGCGGGTGATACCTACGAGCAGTACTTC. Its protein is CASSYVAGDTYEQYF.

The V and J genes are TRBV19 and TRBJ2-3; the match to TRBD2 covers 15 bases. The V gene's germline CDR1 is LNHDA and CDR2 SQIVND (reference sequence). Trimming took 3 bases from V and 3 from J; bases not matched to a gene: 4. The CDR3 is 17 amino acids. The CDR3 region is CASSMGTSGGKTDTQYF. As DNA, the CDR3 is TGTGCCAGTAGTATGGGGACTAGCGGGGGGAAAACAGATACGCAGTATTTT.

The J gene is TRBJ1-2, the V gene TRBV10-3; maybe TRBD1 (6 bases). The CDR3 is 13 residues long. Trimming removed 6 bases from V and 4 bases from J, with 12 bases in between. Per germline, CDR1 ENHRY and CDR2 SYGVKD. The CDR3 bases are TGTGCCATCAGCGATACAGGGACCTATGGCTACACCTTC. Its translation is CAISDTGTYGYTF.

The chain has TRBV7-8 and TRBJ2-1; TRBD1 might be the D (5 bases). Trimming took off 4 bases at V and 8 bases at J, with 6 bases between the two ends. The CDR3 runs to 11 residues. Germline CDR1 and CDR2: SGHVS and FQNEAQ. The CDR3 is CASSSRDEQFF. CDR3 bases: TGTGCCAGCAGCTCCAGGGATGAGCAGTTCTTC.

The CDR3 nucleotides are TGTGCCACCTCGCCGGACAGGGTAGTAGATACGCAGTATTTT. It yields the protein CATSPDRVVDTQYF. The chain links TRBV6-5 to TRBJ2-3; 8 positions match TRBD1. The germline V gene encodes CDR1 MNHEY and CDR2 SVGAGI. V trimming: 10 bases; J trimming: 5 bases; junction bases outside the gene matches: 11. This CDR3 is 14 amino acids long.

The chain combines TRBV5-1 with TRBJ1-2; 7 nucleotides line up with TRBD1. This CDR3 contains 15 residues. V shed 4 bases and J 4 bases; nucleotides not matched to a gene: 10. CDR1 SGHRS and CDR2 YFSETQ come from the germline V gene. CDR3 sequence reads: CASSGPGGASYGYTF. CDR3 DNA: TGCGCCAGCAGCGGTCCAGGGGGAGCCTCCTATGGCTACACCTTC.

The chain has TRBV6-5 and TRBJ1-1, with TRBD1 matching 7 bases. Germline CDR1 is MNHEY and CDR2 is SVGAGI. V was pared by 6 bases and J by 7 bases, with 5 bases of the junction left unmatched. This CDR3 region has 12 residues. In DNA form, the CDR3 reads TGTGCCAGCAGGAGACAGGGTTTTGAAGCTTTCTTT. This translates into CASRRQGFEAFF.

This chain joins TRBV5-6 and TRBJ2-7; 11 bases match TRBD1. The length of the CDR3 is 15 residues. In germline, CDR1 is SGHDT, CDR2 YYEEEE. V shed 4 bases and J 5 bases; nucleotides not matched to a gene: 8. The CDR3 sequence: CASSQTGTGGHEQYF. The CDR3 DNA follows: TGTGCCAGCAGCCAAACCGGGACAGGGGGGCACGAGCAGTACTTC.

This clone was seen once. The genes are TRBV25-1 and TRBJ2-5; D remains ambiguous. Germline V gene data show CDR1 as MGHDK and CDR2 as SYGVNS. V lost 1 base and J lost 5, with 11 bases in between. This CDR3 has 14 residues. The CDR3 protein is CASSEFDFRETQYF. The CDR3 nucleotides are TGTGCCAGCAGTGAATTTGATTTTCGGGAGACCCAGTACTTC.